This T cell receptor (beta chain) was retrieved from a study of blood T cell repertoires in COVID-19. Overall study: PBMCs, B-cell-depleted T cells, or T cells were the source of the cDNA or gDNA that made up the material.

The germline V gene encodes CDR1 GTSNPN and CDR2 SVGIG (reference sequence). This CDR3 spans 15 amino acids. Study processing details: Researchers report that nucleated cell counts were estimated from reference gene primer amplification. The data were produced by immunoSEQ multiplex PCR, yet TCRdb's version contains in-frame clones alone and is incomplete. For V, J and clone size, that table is used; D and trimming come from the DNA. This sample yields 30,000 to 40,000 clones, of which approximately 83% are seen a single time; roughly 3.5% belongs to the top ten. The rearrangement joins TRBV30 to TRBJ2-3, with 9 bases aligning to TRBD2. This receptor was obtained from a man in his fifties or sixties with acute or convalescent COVID-19. Sequenced material: peripheral blood. Written as DNA, the CDR3 is TGTGCGCGCCAGGGAGCGGGGGGAATCACAGATACGCAGTATTTT. Its translation is CARQGAGGITDTQYF. Full variable domain (missing parts from reference TRBV30 and TRBJ2-3): SQTIHQWPATLVQPVGSPLSLECTVEGTSNPNLYWYRQAAGRGLQLLFYSVGIGQISSEVPQNLSASRPQDRQFILSSKKLLLSDSGFYLCARQGAGGITDTQYFGPGTRLTVL.